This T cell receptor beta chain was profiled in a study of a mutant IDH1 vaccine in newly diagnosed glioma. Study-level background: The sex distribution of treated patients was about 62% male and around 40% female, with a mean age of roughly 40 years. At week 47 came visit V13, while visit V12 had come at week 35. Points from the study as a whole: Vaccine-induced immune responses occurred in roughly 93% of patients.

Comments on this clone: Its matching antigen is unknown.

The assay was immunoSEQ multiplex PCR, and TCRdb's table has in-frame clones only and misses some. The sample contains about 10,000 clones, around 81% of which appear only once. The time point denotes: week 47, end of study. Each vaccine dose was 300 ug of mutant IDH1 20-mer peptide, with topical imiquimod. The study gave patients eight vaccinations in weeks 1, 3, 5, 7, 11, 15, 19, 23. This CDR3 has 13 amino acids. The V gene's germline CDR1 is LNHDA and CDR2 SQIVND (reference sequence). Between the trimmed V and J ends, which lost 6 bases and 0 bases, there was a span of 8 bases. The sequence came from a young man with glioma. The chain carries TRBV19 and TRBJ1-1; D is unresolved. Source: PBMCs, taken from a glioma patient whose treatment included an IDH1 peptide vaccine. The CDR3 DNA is TGTGCCAGTAGCGACTGGATGAACACTGAAGCTTTCTTT. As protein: CASSDWMNTEAFF.